Sequencing of this T cell receptor beta chain was carried out in a study of chemoradiotherapy in HPV16-positive cancers. TCRdb's copy holds only in-frame clones and misses some; the assay was immunoSEQ multiplex PCR. The sample records about 5,100 clones, more than 60% being singletons. Trimming removed 4 bases from V and 7 bases from J; junction bases left unmatched: 9. The CDR3 is 14 residues long. Germline V lookup: CDR1 SGHDT, CDR2 YYEEEE. The sample consisted of tumor tissue, taken from a patient who underwent chemoradiotherapy. The chain carries TRBV5-6 and TRBJ2-5, with TRBD2 matching 8 bases. The TCR comes from a human donor with HPV-associated anogenital cancer. The CDR3 DNA reads as TGTGCCAGCAGCCCGAGGGGACTAGGCGGGACCCAGTACTTC. It translates to CASSPRGLGGTQYF.